This entry lists 15 T cell receptor beta chains sequenced from one sample in a study of persistence of HIV-infected CD4 T cells. Their recognized antigens are unknown. The libraries were made with immunoSEQ version 4 in survey mode. Libraries were prepared by immunoSEQ multiplex PCR; TCRdb keeps only in-frame clonotypes and omits some of them. Of 40,000 to 50,000 clones listed, more than 60% are singletons. The stimulus was lysate of CMV-infected fibroblasts, about 11 ug/mL. Sorted nonresponding memory CD4+ T cells were CD40L-negative, CD69-negative, CD45RO-high. The sequencing used CD4+ T cells sorted from PBMCs after roughly 17-hour stimulation, collected from a patient who received antiretroviral therapy. Receptors originate from an adult man with HIV who was CMV-seropositive.

The chain recombines TRBV27 with TRBJ2-2, with TRBD2 matching over 13 bases. V gave up 5 bases and J gave up 4 bases; unmatched junction bases: 16. The CDR3 runs to 20 residues. Germline CDR1 reads MNHEY; CDR2 reads SMNVEV (reference sequence). In DNA, the CDR3 is TGTGCCAGCAGTCCCCGGACTAGCGGGGGCAAAACCCGAGTCACCGGGGAGCTGTTTTTT. It specifies CASSPRTSGGKTRVTGELFF.

This chain connects TRBV7-9 to TRBJ2-1; 8 nucleotides align to TRBD2. The CDR3 spans 13 residues. In germline, CDR1 is SEHNR, CDR2 FQNEAQ (reference sequence). V lost 11 bases and J lost 8; bases outside the gene matches: 11. The CDR3 nucleotides are TGTGCCTTGGACGGGGGGGCTGTCGATGAGCAGTTCTTC. Translating it yields CALDGGAVDEQFF.

V gene TRBV3-1 (or the pseudogene TRBV3-2) combines with J gene TRBJ2-5, with no clear D. The CDR3 is 12 amino acids. V lost 4 bases and J 4 bases, leaving 7 bases between the germline ends. Germline V CDR1 and CDR2: LGHDT, YNNKEL (reference sequence). The chain's CDR3 is CASSPRSETQYF. For the CDR3, the DNA is TGTGCCAGCAGCCCACGGTCAGAGACCCAGTACTTC.

This sequence joins TRBV15 and TRBJ1-2, with 10 nucleotides matching TRBD1. The junction had 7 bases not matched to a gene; V was cut back by 0 bases and J by 6 bases. This CDR3 comprises 16 residues. The germline V gene encodes CDR1 LNHNV and CDR2 YYDKDF (reference sequence). The CDR3 sequence is CATSRDNRDRGNGYTF. CDR3 nucleotide sequence: TGTGCCACCAGCAGAGACAACAGGGACAGGGGTAATGGCTACACCTTC.

The genes are TRBV6-4 and TRBJ1-2; D gene ambiguous. V was cut by 3 bases and J by 8 bases, with 13 bases left in between. This CDR3 has 13 amino acids. The germline V gene encodes CDR1 MRHNA and CDR2 SNTAGT. CDR3 sequence (DNA): TGTGCCAGCAGTGAAAGTCGTGTTGGCGGCTACACCTTC. Encoded protein: CASSESRVGGYTF.

This clone was counted between two and nine times. V is TRBV4-1 and J is TRBJ1-1; D possibly corresponds to TRBD1 (5 bases). V dropped 0 bases and J dropped 4 bases, with 12 bases sitting between them. The CDR3 loop spans 15 amino acids. Germline CDR1 is MGHRA and CDR2 is YSYEKL. In nucleotides, the CDR3 is TGCGCCAGCAGCCAAGATGCCAGGGTGAGCACTGAAGCTTTCTTT. Translating gives CASSQDARVSTEAFF.

J is TRBJ2-4 and V is TRBV28, with D tentatively TRBD2 (5 bases). The CDR3 totals 16 residues. Trimming shortened V by 1 base and J by 0 bases, and 10 bases separated the two germline ends. Germline CDR1 MDHEN, CDR2 SYDVKM. The CDR3 sequence: CASSLFLDLAKNIQYF. The DNA of the CDR3 is TGTGCCAGCAGTTTATTCCTGGACTTAGCCAAAAACATTCAGTACTTC. The full variable domain, its missing parts supplied by reference TRBV28 and TRBJ2-4, is DVKVTQSSRYLVKRTGEKVFLECVQDMDHENMFWYRQDPGLGLRLIYFSYDVKMKEKGDIPEGYSVSREKKERFSLILESASTNQTSMYLCASSLFLDLAKNIQYFGAGTRLSVL.

The chain is built from TRBV11-3 and TRBJ2-3; 10 bases are a match to TRBD1. The germline V gene encodes CDR1 SGHNT and CDR2 YENEEA. The V and J ends lost 5 bases and 6 bases, in that order; junction bases with no gene match: 11. The CDR3 runs to 16 residues. Written as DNA, the CDR3 is TGTGCCAGCAGCCGGGGGGGACAGGGGCACCGGGATACGCAGTATTTT. This gives the protein CASSRGGQGHRDTQYF.

The gene calls are TRBV20-1 and TRBJ2-4; D is unresolved. The CDR3 sequence is 10 residues long. The V end was cut by 1 base, the J end by 13 bases, with 8 bases between. In germline, CDR1 is DFQATT, CDR2 SNEGSKA (reference sequence). CDR3 coding DNA: TGCAGTGCTAGAGGCACCGGGCAGTACTTC. This codes for CSARGTGQYF.

The chain couples TRBV28 to TRBJ2-1; 11 bases are a match to TRBD2. The CDR3 is made up of 17 amino acids. The V gene end was trimmed by 6 bases and the J gene end by 7 bases; junction bases not matched to a gene: 14. Germline assignment: CDR1 MDHEN and CDR2 SYDVKM. The CDR3 spells CASSSGLLAGVGNEQFF. CDR3 DNA sequence: TGTGCCAGCAGCTCGGGACTACTAGCGGGAGTGGGGAATGAGCAGTTCTTC.

On this clone: Its ends do not fully match the called genes, so a read error is possible. The chain uses TRBV5-1 and TRBJ2-7; 7 bases line up with TRBD1. The CDR3 is 15 amino acids. The germline CDR1 and CDR2 sequences are SGHRS and YFSETQ. The CDR3 sequence: CASSSKTGNSNEQYF. CDR3 nucleotides: TGCGCCAGCAGCTCCAAGACAGGGAACTCCAACGAGCAGTACTTC.

The chain employs TRBV7-9 and TRBJ2-2; TRBD2 matches 13 bases. J was trimmed by 1 base and V by 1 base; bases with no gene match: 3. Germline V gives CDR1 SEHNR, CDR2 FQNEAQ (reference sequence). This CDR3 region has 18 residues. For the CDR3, the DNA is TGTGCCAGCAGCTTAGGACTAGCGGGAGGAGGGAACACCGGGGAGCTGTTTTTT. Its translation: CASSLGLAGGGNTGELFF.

The chain recombines TRBV24-1 with TRBJ2-1; TRBD2 matches 8 bases. The V segment lost 7 bases and the J segment 5 bases; nucleotides outside the gene matches: 9. CDR3 length: 15 residues. Per germline, CDR1 KGHDR and CDR2 SFDVKD. CDR3 in amino acids: CATSAKRGTDNEQFF. In DNA, the CDR3 is TGTGCCACCAGCGCGAAGCGGGGGACCGACAATGAGCAGTTCTTC.

The rearrangement joins TRBV19 to TRBJ2-7; weak D call: TRBD2 (6 bases). Deletions cut 6 bases from V and 3 bases from J, with 15 bases between. Per the germline V gene, CDR1 is LNHDA and CDR2 is SQIVND (reference sequence). The CDR3 has 14 residues. The CDR3 sequence is CASSRDSPGYEQYF. The CDR3 DNA is TGTGCCAGTAGCCGGGACTCCCCCGGCTACGAGCAGTACTTC.

Sample share makes this clone medium-sized. The V gene is TRBV5-1, the J gene TRBJ2-7, with 8 bases aligning to TRBD1. Trimming removed 0 bases from V and 0 bases from J; junction bases left unmatched: 5. CDR1 is SGHRS and CDR2 is YFSETQ in the germline V gene. This CDR3 contains 16 residues. The CDR3 reads CASSLVPGQDSYEQYF. The CDR3 DNA reads TGCGCCAGCAGCTTGGTTCCGGGACAGGACTCCTACGAGCAGTACTTC. The full variable domain, its missing parts supplied by reference TRBV5-1 and TRBJ2-7, is KAGVTQTPRYLIKTRGQQVTLSCSPISGHRSVSWYQQTPGQGLQFLFEYFSETQRNKGNFPGRFSGRQFSNSRSEMNVSTLELGDSALYLCASSLVPGQDSYEQYFGPGTRLTVT.